This T cell receptor (beta chain) came from a study of cytomegalovirus exposure and HLA in healthy donors. Overall study findings and caveats: It was reported in a later analysis that an Asian-associated ancestry cluster showed fewer N-insertions than the approximately 700-donor mean. There were some public TCRs occurring in many donors, but most TCR sequences were rare.

In regard to this clone: What it recognizes is unknown.

Germline V gene sequence: CDR1 SEHNR, CDR2 FQNEAQ (reference sequence). With 10 bases clipped from V and 3 bases from J, the junction kept 8 bases outside the gene matches. The CDR3 extends over 15 amino acids. Use of 60 Vbeta and 13 Jbeta primers characterized the PCR. Libraries were prepared by immunoSEQ multiplex PCR; TCRdb keeps only in-frame clonotypes and omits some of them. Here the sample spans 200,000 to 300,000 clones, around four fifths being singletons. When sampled, the donors appeared nominally healthy, though they likely had unrecorded immune exposures. This sequence joins TRBV7-9 and TRBJ2-1; 11 positions match TRBD2. The sequence was obtained from a boy younger than 18 in good health and CMV-seronegative. Input material: PBMCs. The CDR3, as DNA: TGTGCCACGCCCATCCTAGCGGGGGGCTACAATGAGCAGTTCTTC. Protein sequence: CATPILAGGYNEQFF.